This note documents a single T cell receptor beta chain sequence. This record comes from a study of blood T cell repertoires in COVID-19. Overall study context: Sites in the United States, Italy and Spain provided acute and convalescent COVID-19 samples. The analysed material was cDNA or gDNA that came from T cells, B-cell-depleted T cells, or PBMCs.

As originally analysed: Amplification of reference gene primers provided the estimated nucleated cell counts. Repertoires were generated with immunoSEQ multiplex PCR, while TCRdb's copy carries only in-frame clones and drops some. Clonal size and the V and J genes are those of that table, whereas D and trimming came from the DNA. The sample gives some 250,000 clones, 88% of which show up once; roughly 0.8% is in the top ten. CDR3 length: 13 amino acids. V lost 5 bases, J lost 2 bases, and 3 bases stayed unmatched. Looked up from germline, CDR1 is MNHEY and CDR2 is SMNVEV (reference sequence). The receptor comes from a woman aged 25 to 45 with acute or convalescent COVID-19. The specimen sequenced was peripheral blood. The chain links TRBV27 to TRBJ2-7, with 7 bases aligning to TRBD1. The CDR3 DNA is TGTGCCAGCAGTCCCGACAGGGCCTACGAGCAGTACTTC. Amino acids: CASSPDRAYEQYF.